Shown below are 4 T cell receptor beta chains from a single sample sequenced in a study of blood T cell repertoires in COVID-19. Generated by immunoSEQ multiplex PCR, the TCRdb table keeps only in-frame clones and is missing some. The table has about 120,000 clones, 85% seen once. Sequencing input: peripheral blood. The receptors here all came from an elderly man with acute or convalescent COVID-19.

The V and J genes are TRBV29-1 and TRBJ1-3; 7 bases are a match to TRBD1. J was trimmed by 6 bases and V by 5 bases; bases with no gene match: 4. The germline gives CDR1 SQVTM, CDR2 ANQGSEA. CDR3 length: 12 amino acids. CDR3 sequence (DNA): TGCAGCGTTACAGGGGACGAAAACACCATATATTTT. Protein sequence: CSVTGDENTIYF.

This CDR3 reads CATSKYFGSSSEQFF. The CDR3, as DNA: TGTGCCACCAGCAAATACTTTGGTAGTTCGAGTGAGCAGTTCTTC. The chain couples TRBV15 to TRBJ2-1, with D unresolved. Germline values: CDR1 LNHNV, CDR2 YYDKDF (reference sequence). V was pared by 4 bases and J by 9 bases, with 19 bases between. CDR3 size: 15 residues.

This clone was found once. The chain couples TRBV9 to TRBJ1-2, with 7 bases aligning to TRBD1. CDR1 and CDR2 (germline): SGDLS, YYNGEE. Trimming cost V 0 bases and J 1 base; bases outside gene matches: 6. The CDR3 has 16 residues. For the CDR3, the DNA is TGTGCCAGCAGCGTAGGGTCGGGACAGCTTAACTATGGCTACACCTTC. It specifies CASSVGSGQLNYGYTF.

This chain connects TRBV5-1 to TRBJ1-1; 7 nucleotides match TRBD1. The CDR3 runs 15 residues. Per germline, CDR1 SGHRS and CDR2 YFSETQ. After removal of 0 bases from V and 4 bases from J, the junction contained 6 bases not matched to a gene. The CDR3 DNA follows: TGCGCCAGCAGCTTGGGAGCAGGGGGAGGCACTGAAGCTTTCTTT. This encodes CASSLGAGGGTEAFF.